The 27 T cell receptor beta chains in this list originate from one sample, sequenced in a study of blood T cell repertoires in COVID-19. The assay was immunoSEQ multiplex PCR, and TCRdb's table has in-frame clones only and misses some. Of more than 100,000 clones detected, 80% to 90% appear once; the ten largest clones hold less than 20%. Specimen: peripheral blood. Receptors originate from a man aged 45 to 65 with active or convalescent COVID-19.

The chain couples TRBV29-1 to TRBJ2-4; 10 bases align to TRBD1. The CDR3 contains 15 residues. Per germline, CDR1 SQVTM and CDR2 ANQGSEA. V dropped 6 bases and J dropped 7; count of bases not matched to a gene: 12. The chain's CDR3 is CSVETSGGQGNIQYF. CDR3 DNA sequence: TGCAGCGTCGAAACCTCGGGGGGACAGGGGAACATTCAGTACTTC.

The chain uses TRBV2 and TRBJ2-7; D perhaps matches TRBD1 (5 bases). Deletions cut 2 bases from V and 4 bases from J, with 12 bases between. The CDR3 covers 14 residues. Germline assignment: CDR1 SNHLY and CDR2 FYNNEI. CDR3 protein: CASSERWGSYEQYF. Written as DNA, the CDR3 is TGTGCCAGCAGTGAAAGGTGGGGCAGTTACGAGCAGTACTTC.

The rearrangement links TRBV7-9 to TRBJ2-7, with 8 bases lining up with TRBD1. Germline assignment: CDR1 SEHNR and CDR2 FQNEAQ (reference sequence). V lost 2 bases and J lost 5; bases outside the gene matches: 8. This CDR3 has 15 residues. The DNA of the CDR3 is TGTGCCAGCAGCTTATTAGGACAGGGTGAAGACGAGCAGTACTTC. Translated, it gives CASSLLGQGEDEQYF.

V and J are TRBV6-2 or TRBV6-3 and TRBJ2-7, with 9 nucleotides matching TRBD1. The length of the CDR3 is 15 residues. CDR1 is MNHEY and CDR2 is SVGEGT in the germline V gene. The V gene end was trimmed by 7 bases and the J gene end by 3 bases; junction bases not matched to a gene: 10. The CDR3 spells CASNPTGTGSYEQYF. CDR3 bases: TGTGCCAGCAACCCCACCGGGACAGGGAGCTACGAGCAGTACTTC.

This chain uses TRBV5-1 with TRBJ1-1; 8 bases are shared with TRBD1. Germline V CDR1 and CDR2: SGHRS, YFSETQ. After removal of 6 bases from V and 8 bases from J, the junction contained 3 bases not matched to a gene. The CDR3 consists of 11 residues. The CDR3 DNA is TGCGCCAGCACAGGGGGCTCAGAAGCTTTCTTT. Residues: CASTGGSEAFF.

The gene calls are TRBV27 and TRBJ1-5; D gene uncertain. The CDR3 has 14 amino acids. Germline CDR1 reads MNHEY; CDR2 reads SMNVEV (reference sequence). The V end was cut by 6 bases, the J end by 0 bases, with 9 bases between. CDR3 in amino acids: CASSAPGSNQPQHF. Written as DNA, the CDR3 is TGTGCCAGCAGCGCCCCGGGTAGCAATCAGCCCCAGCATTTT.

This chain connects TRBV24-1 to TRBJ2-3; 8 bases fit TRBD2. V lost 4 bases to trimming and J lost 5 bases; unmatched junction nucleotides: 7. From germline, CDR1 is KGHDR and CDR2 SFDVKD. CDR3 length: 15 residues. CDR3: CATSEISGAGDTQYF. In nucleotides, the CDR3 is TGTGCCACCAGTGAGATTAGCGGGGCCGGAGATACGCAGTATTTT.

V and J are TRBV9 and TRBJ2-1; 7 bases agree with TRBD2. The junction had 3 bases not matched to a gene; V was cut back by 5 bases and J by 1 base. This CDR3 region has 14 residues. CDR1 is SGDLS, CDR2 YYNGEE, per germline. The CDR3 DNA sequence: TGTGCCAGCAGGCGGGAGCCGTCCTACAATGAGCAGTTCTTC. This sequence encodes CASRREPSYNEQFF.

The V and J genes are TRBV7-2 and TRBJ2-7, with 7 bases identical to TRBD2. V lost 2 bases and J lost 2; bases outside the gene matches: 3. Germline values: CDR1 SGHTA, CDR2 FQGNSA. There are 14 residues in the CDR3. The CDR3 DNA is TGTGCCAGCAGCTTACGGCTAGCGGCCTACGAGCAGTACTTC. Its translation: CASSLRLAAYEQYF.

The rearrangement uses TRBV11-2 and TRBJ1-1, with D possibly TRBD1 on 6 matching bases. Germline lookup yields CDR1 SGHAT and CDR2 FQNNGV. Trimming shortened V by 1 base and J by 5 bases, and 17 bases separated the two germline ends. This CDR3 has 16 residues. The CDR3: CASSLVGRGLRTEAFF. The CDR3 nucleotides read TGTGCCAGCAGCTTAGTGGGCAGGGGATTGCGGACTGAAGCTTTCTTT.

The chain recombines TRBV5-1 with TRBJ2-1, with TRBD2 as a possible D gene (6 bases). This CDR3 is 14 amino acids long. The ends were cut back, 0 bases at V and 5 bases at J, with 9 bases in the middle. Germline V lookup: CDR1 SGHRS, CDR2 YFSETQ. Written as DNA, the CDR3 is TGCGCCAGCAGCTTGGTCGGGAGACACAATGAGCAGTTCTTC. Protein: CASSLVGRHNEQFF.

The V call is TRBV2, the J call TRBJ2-7, with no clear D. The germline CDR1 and CDR2 sequences are SNHLY and FYNNEI. V was clipped by 1 base and J by 6 bases, with 13 bases between them. The CDR3 spans 14 residues. As DNA, the CDR3 is TGTGCCAGCAGTGAAGGTAGCCTTAGATCCGAGCAGTACTTC. Translation gives CASSEGSLRSEQYF. The whole variable domain, remainder taken from reference TRBV2 and TRBJ2-7, is EPEVTQTPSHQVTQMGQEVILRCVPISNHLYFYWYRQILGQKVEFLVSFYNNEISEKSEIFDDQFSVERPDGSNFTLKIRSTKLEDSAMYFCASSEGSLRSEQYFGPGTRLTVT.

Here the CDR3 reads CASSSKTGTVATDTQYF. Here the CDR3 DNA reads TGTGCCAGCAGCTCCAAGACAGGGACAGTGGCCACAGATACGCAGTATTTT. The chain links TRBV7-6 to TRBJ2-3; 7 bases agree with TRBD1. Germline lookup yields CDR1 SGHVS and CDR2 FNYEAQ. The junction had 12 bases not matched to a gene; V was cut back by 4 bases and J by 2 bases. CDR3 length: 17 residues.

This clone was recorded a few times. This chain connects TRBV5-1 to TRBJ2-7, with D perhaps matching TRBD2 (6 bases). V gave up 4 bases and J gave up 2 bases, with 13 bases separating them. Germline CDR1 and CDR2: SGHRS and YFSETQ. CDR3 size: 14 residues. The CDR3 DNA reads TGCGCCAGCAGCCGGGACTCGAACACCTACGAGCAGTACTTC. Encoded protein: CASSRDSNTYEQYF.

The chain carries TRBV11-3 and TRBJ2-5, with D hard to call. Trimming left V 5 bases short and J 4 bases short, with 17 bases between. Germline CDR1 reads SGHNT; CDR2 reads YENEEA. This CDR3 is 15 amino acids long. CDR3 sequence reads: CASSLSSTEPETQYF. For the CDR3, the DNA is TGTGCCAGCAGCCTTTCAAGTACAGAACCAGAGACCCAGTACTTC.

This clone was found a few times. The CDR3 bases are TGCGCCAGCCAGAGGACTAGCGGAGTTTACGAGCAGTACTTC. Amino acids: CASQRTSGVYEQYF. The rearrangement joins TRBV5-1 to TRBJ2-7; 10 bases are shared with TRBD2. There are 14 residues in the CDR3. CDR1 and CDR2 from the germline V gene are SGHRS and YFSETQ. J was trimmed by 4 bases and V by 7 bases; bases with no gene match: 8. The complete variable domain, with remaining parts taken from reference TRBV5-1 and TRBJ2-7, reads KAGVTQTPRYLIKTRGQQVTLSCSPISGHRSVSWYQQTPGQGLQFLFEYFSETQRNKGNFPGRFSGRQFSNSRSEMNVSTLELGDSALYLCASQRTSGVYEQYFGPGTRLTVT.

This rearrangement joins TRBV29-1 to TRBJ2-5; D might be TRBD2 (6 bases). Trimming pared 8 bases from V and 5 bases from J, leaving 18 bases between. The germline gives CDR1 SQVTM, CDR2 ANQGSEA. The CDR3 runs 13 residues. The DNA of the CDR3 is TGCAGCACTGCTCCTAGCGAGTTTGAGACCCAGTACTTC. Protein sequence: CSTAPSEFETQYF. Based on the CDR3 plus reference TRBV29-1 and TRBJ2-5, the full variable domain is SAVISQKPSRDICQRGTSLTIQCQVDSQVTMMFWYRQQPGQSLTLIATANQGSEATYESGFVIDKFPISRPNLTFSTLTVSNMSPEDSSIYLCSTAPSEFETQYFGPGTRLLVL.

The CDR3 DNA is TGTGCCTGGGGGGACAGTTTTGTTGATTGGGCTTTCTTT. Its protein product is CAWGDSFVDWAFF. The V gene is TRBV30, the J gene TRBJ1-1; 7 nucleotides line up with TRBD1. The CDR3 contains 13 residues. Losses at the gene ends were 5 bases for V and 11 bases for J; bases not matched to a gene: 14. Germline CDR1 reads GTSNPN; CDR2 reads SVGIG (reference sequence).

This clone was seen once. The chain combines TRBV29-1 with TRBJ2-5, with TRBD1 identical over 7 bases. Germline V gene sequence: CDR1 SQVTM, CDR2 ANQGSEA. V trimming: 8 bases; J trimming: 1 base; junction bases outside the gene matches: 10. The CDR3 is 14 amino acids. The CDR3 loop reads CSTFGGQSQETQYF. The CDR3 coding sequence is TGCAGCACGTTTGGGGGACAGTCCCAAGAGACCCAGTACTTC.

The chain combines TRBV5-6 with TRBJ2-2; no definite D call. V dropped 3 bases and J dropped 4 bases, with 13 bases sitting between them. This CDR3 has 15 amino acids. CDR1 and CDR2 (germline): SGHDT, YYEEEE. The CDR3 loop is CASSSELNTTGELFF. CDR3 DNA sequence: TGTGCCAGCAGCTCCGAACTAAATACCACCGGGGAGCTGTTTTTT.

This clone is a singleton in its sample. V is TRBV28 and J is TRBJ1-6; a possible D gene is TRBD1 (6 bases). V lost 3 bases, J lost 7 bases, and 22 bases lay in between. This CDR3 has 18 residues. Germline V gene data show CDR1 as MDHEN and CDR2 as SYDVKM. The CDR3 loop is CASSLRQAPGRGNSPLHF. CDR3 nucleotide sequence: TGTGCCAGCAGTTTGCGACAGGCACCCGGCCGCGGGAATTCACCCCTCCACTTT.

J is TRBJ2-7 and V is TRBV5-4, with 11 bases aligning to TRBD1. CDR1 is SGHNT, CDR2 YYREEE, per germline (reference sequence). There are 14 residues in the CDR3. After removal of 4 bases from V and 3 bases from J, the junction contained 3 bases not matched to a gene. The CDR3 DNA reads TGTGCCAGCAGCAGGACAGGGGGCATCTACGAGCAGTACTTC. It translates to CASSRTGGIYEQYF.

This sequence joins TRBV7-6 and TRBJ2-7; tentatively, D is TRBD2 (5 bases). The germline V gene has CDR1 SGHVS and CDR2 FNYEAQ. The length of the CDR3 is 13 residues. The V end lost 4 bases, the J end lost 5 bases, and 12 bases lay between the germline ends. CDR3 sequence (DNA): TGTGCCAGCAGCTCCTTCGGGAAACACGAGCAGTACTTC. It encodes CASSSFGKHEQYF. Combining the CDR3 with reference TRBV7-6 and TRBJ2-7 gives the whole variable domain GAGVSQSPRYKVTKRGQDVALRCDPISGHVSLYWYRQALGQGPEFLTYFNYEAQQDKSGLPNDRFSAERPEGSISTLTIQRTEQRDSAMYRCASSSFGKHEQYFGPGTRLTVT.

The genes are TRBV7-2 and TRBJ1-5; the D gene is possibly TRBD1 (6 bases). The V and J ends lost 1 base and 6 bases respectively, with 7 bases between them. This CDR3 comprises 13 residues. CDR1 and CDR2 from the germline V gene are SGHTA and FQGNSA. Here the CDR3 DNA reads TGTGCCAGCAGCTTAGGGGGGCGTCAGCCCCAGCATTTT. It specifies CASSLGGRQPQHF.

The chain joins TRBV28 to TRBJ1-4; TRBD1 is a possible D gene (5 bases). There are 16 residues in the CDR3. Germline-derived CDR1 and CDR2 are MDHEN and SYDVKM. V was trimmed by 1 base and J by 1 base, leaving 10 bases between them. The CDR3 coding sequence is TGTGCCAGCAGTTTATCCGCAGGGATAACTAATGAAAAACTGTTTTTT. Protein: CASSLSAGITNEKLFF.

The chain has TRBV19 and TRBJ2-7, with D possibly being TRBD2 (6 bases). The CDR3 length is 12 residues. V gave up 7 bases and J gave up 7 bases, with 14 bases separating them. CDR1 is LNHDA, CDR2 SQIVND, per germline (reference sequence). DNA of the CDR3: TGTGCCAGTAATCTGGGGGGAGGTGAGCAGTACTTC. Its translation is CASNLGGGEQYF.

This clone was found once. The genes are TRBV27 and TRBJ2-5; D may be TRBD2 (5 bases). Trimming stripped 3 bases from V and 5 bases from J, with 19 bases between. The CDR3 totals 16 residues. Per germline, CDR1 MNHEY and CDR2 SMNVEV (reference sequence). The CDR3 region is CASSFTGSGIEETQYF. The CDR3 region has the DNA TGTGCCAGCAGTTTTACGGGGTCGGGGATTGAGGAGACCCAGTACTTC.